A single sample gave rise to the 17 T cell receptor beta chains below, sequenced in a study of cytotoxic CD8 clonotypes in ibrutinib-treated CLL. Profiling relied on immunoSEQ multiplex PCR, and the TCRdb table lists in-frame clones only, not all of them. The profile shows about 29,000 clones, roughly 76% of them singletons. The material was PBMCs, obtained after 36 months of ibrutinib treatment. Receptors originate from a human donor with chronic lymphocytic leukemia.

The chain has TRBV25-1 and TRBJ2-3; 8 nucleotides align to TRBD1. With V trimmed by 6 bases and J by 1 base, 9 bases remained unmatched. The CDR3 totals 16 residues. CDR1 is MGHDK, CDR2 SYGVNS, per germline. The DNA for the CDR3 is TGTGCCAGCAGCCCTATAACCAGGGGGCGCACAGATACGCAGTATTTT. Translating gives CASSPITRGRTDTQYF.

The CDR3 DNA reads TGTGCCAGCAGCTATCTCGACAGGGGGCAAGAGACCCAGTACTTC. As protein: CASSYLDRGQETQYF. The genes are TRBV5-6 and TRBJ2-5; 9 bases map to TRBD1. Losses at the gene ends were 3 bases for V and 2 bases for J; bases not matched to a gene: 5. The CDR3 extends over 15 amino acids. The germline V gene has CDR1 SGHDT and CDR2 YYEEEE.

The chain links TRBV7-7 to TRBJ1-6; maybe TRBD1 (6 bases). The CDR3 extends over 13 amino acids. V shed 5 bases and J shed 10 bases, with 12 bases lying between them. Germline V CDR1 and CDR2: SSHAT, FNYEAQ (reference sequence). The CDR3, as DNA: TGTGCCAGCAGCCCAGGGGAAGGATCACCCCTCCACTTT. Residues: CASSPGEGSPLHF.

The chain carries TRBV4-2 and TRBJ2-3, with TRBD2 matching 7 bases. Germline CDR1 is LGHNA and CDR2 is YNFKEQ. J lost 6 bases, V lost 0 bases, and 6 bases had no gene match. The CDR3 is made up of 15 amino acids. The CDR3 DNA sequence: TGTGCCAGCAGCCAAGATCTTGGACTAGTGGATACGCAGTATTTT. Its translation: CASSQDLGLVDTQYF.

V usage is TRBV7-9 and J usage is TRBJ2-4; TRBD1 or TRBD2 may be the D gene (5 bases each). Germline V gene sequence: CDR1 SEHNR, CDR2 FQNEAQ (reference sequence). The CDR3 consists of 15 residues. V gave up 5 bases and J gave up 6 bases, with 17 bases separating them. CDR3 loop: CASSPPGPAGNIQYF. The DNA of the CDR3 is TGTGCCAGCAGCCCGCCGGGACCCGCCGGAAACATTCAGTACTTC.

The J gene is TRBJ1-1, the V gene TRBV7-2; D not resolved. There are 15 residues in the CDR3. CDR1 is SGHTA and CDR2 is FQGNSA in the germline V gene. V lost 4 bases and J 4 bases, leaving 16 bases between the germline ends. CDR3 loop: CASSYSEIGGTEAFF. DNA for the CDR3: TGTGCCAGCAGCTATTCGGAGATTGGAGGCACTGAAGCTTTCTTT.

This clone was seen a handful of times. The J gene is TRBJ1-6, the V gene TRBV2; D perhaps matches TRBD1 (6 bases). V was pared by 7 bases and J by 1 base, with 23 bases between. Germline loops: CDR1 SNHLY, CDR2 FYNNEI. The CDR3 spans 19 residues. CDR3 nucleotides: TGTGCCAGCAAAGGACCTCAGGGGTGGTTAGGATCCTATAATTCACCCCTCCACTTT. It translates to CASKGPQGWLGSYNSPLHF.

The V gene is TRBV5-4, the J gene TRBJ2-3; 8 bases are a match to TRBD2. The length of the CDR3 is 16 residues. Germline lookup yields CDR1 SGHNT and CDR2 YYREEE (reference sequence). The J segment lost 4 bases and the V segment lost 4 bases, leaving 11 bases of the junction unmatched. CDR3 sequence reads: CASSPEWGRGADTQYF. The CDR3 DNA is TGTGCCAGCAGCCCCGAATGGGGGCGGGGGGCAGATACGCAGTATTTT.

The gene calls are TRBV5-1 and TRBJ1-1, with 7 bases identical to TRBD1. This CDR3 contains 15 residues. The V gene's germline CDR1 is SGHRS and CDR2 YFSETQ. V lost 3 bases to trimming and J lost 5 bases; unmatched junction nucleotides: 10. The CDR3 nucleotides are TGCGCCAGCAGCTGGCAGACAGGGTTAGGGACTGAAGCTTTCTTT. Amino acid sequence: CASSWQTGLGTEAFF.

This clone was counted between two and nine times. The rearrangement joins TRBV20-1 to TRBJ1-1; perhaps TRBD1 as D (5 bases). CDR1 DFQATT and CDR2 SNEGSKA come from the germline V gene (reference sequence). V was trimmed by 6 bases and J by 7 bases, leaving 12 bases between them. The CDR3 spans 11 residues. CDR3 loop: CSARRDVEAFF. As DNA, the CDR3 is TGCAGTGCGAGAAGGGACGTTGAAGCTTTCTTT.

The V and J genes are TRBV4-3 and TRBJ2-2, with unresolved D. CDR3 length: 15 amino acids. V lost 5 bases and J 0 bases, leaving 10 bases between the germline ends. Looked up from germline, CDR1 is LGHNA and CDR2 is YSLEER. The CDR3 loop reads CASSVEHSNTGELFF. The CDR3 DNA reads as TGCGCCAGCAGCGTCGAGCACTCGAACACCGGGGAGCTGTTTTTT.

The rearrangement joins TRBV7-8 to TRBJ1-4; D is unclear. CDR1 and CDR2 from the germline V gene are SGHVS and FQNEAQ. Deletions cut 1 base from V and 7 bases from J, with 7 bases between. The CDR3 loop spans 13 amino acids. Here the CDR3 DNA reads TGTGCCAGCAGCTTAGGCGGCGGTGAAAAACTGTTTTTT. This sequence encodes CASSLGGGEKLFF. Combining the CDR3 with reference TRBV7-8 and TRBJ1-4 gives the whole variable domain GAGVSQSPRYKVAKRGQDVALRCDPISGHVSLFWYQQALGQGPEFLTYFQNEAQLDKSGLPSDRFFAERPEGSVSTLKIQRTQQEDSAVYLCASSLGGGEKLFFGSGTQLSVL.

J is TRBJ2-3 and V is TRBV4-1; D perhaps matches TRBD2 (7 bases). The CDR3 has 14 amino acids. With 5 bases removed from V and 6 bases from J, the gap between germline ends came to 15 bases. CDR1 and CDR2 from the germline V gene are MGHRA and YSYEKL. In DNA, the CDR3 is TGCGCCAGCAGCATGCAGGGGAGGGGCGATACGCAGTATTTT. Residues: CASSMQGRGDTQYF.

This clone has more than one count but fewer than ten. The chain combines TRBV29-1 with TRBJ1-1, with D possibly being TRBD1 (6 bases). Deletions cut 3 bases from V and 5 bases from J, with 13 bases between. This CDR3 spans 13 amino acids. The germline CDR1 and CDR2 sequences are SQVTM and ANQGSEA. CDR3 nucleotide sequence: TGCAGCGTTGATGGGGGCAGTAATACTGAAGCTTTCTTT. This gives the protein CSVDGGSNTEAFF.

The J gene is TRBJ2-7, the V gene TRBV13, with TRBD2 matching over 7 bases. V lost 4 bases to trimming and J lost 0 bases; unmatched junction nucleotides: 9. Germline CDR1 reads PRHDT; CDR2 reads FYEKMQ (reference sequence). The CDR3 length is 16 residues. CDR3 sequence (DNA): TGTGCCAGCAGCTCCGAGGGAGCGGGAAGCTCCTACGAGCAGTACTTC. It specifies CASSSEGAGSSYEQYF.

The genes are TRBV9 and TRBJ1-3, with D perhaps matching TRBD1 (5 bases). Germline V CDR1 and CDR2: SGDLS, YYNGEE. CDR3 length: 15 residues. Trimming cost V 3 bases and J 0 bases, with 10 bases left between them. The CDR3 protein is CASSGGVLSGNTIYF. DNA of the CDR3: TGTGCCAGCAGCGGAGGGGTTCTCTCTGGAAACACCATATATTTT.

This clone appeared a single time. This chain joins TRBV14 and TRBJ2-3, with TRBD2 as a possible D gene (7 bases). Germline assignment: CDR1 SGHDN and CDR2 FVKESK. This CDR3 is built from 16 residues. V was cut by 4 bases and J by 0 bases, with 14 bases left in between. CDR3 protein: CASSLGGPSSTDTQYF. CDR3 sequence (DNA): TGTGCCAGCAGCCTGGGGGGGCCTTCTAGCACAGATACGCAGTATTTT.